This T cell receptor beta chain was recorded in a study of siplizumab effects on memory and regulatory T cells (dated by TCRdb to 2018 to 2020). Some background on the complete study: The study looked at the effect of siplizumab, an anti-CD2 antibody, on alloreactive T-cell subsets in allogeneic mixed lymphocyte reactions made from human PBMCs.

Concerning this clone itself: This clone's antigen is unknown. Qualities for individual bases were not recorded, and no much larger clone is one base off.

Libraries were constructed by the immunoSEQ multiplex PCR assay. The deep sequencing platform assayed about 10^5 TCR templates per sample. Genomic DNA extracted from sorted T cells was used for TCRbeta CDR3 sequencing. Per the source publication's procedure: The R programming language was used for clonal analysis of the TCRbeta CDR3 data. Alloreactive CD4+ and CD8+ clones were identified by comparing unstimulated samples to CFSE-low samples taken after the reaction. Regulatory or non-regulatory origin of alloreactive CD4+ clones was assigned by matching sequences to the sorted unstimulated Treg and non-Treg repertoires. The source is immuneACCESS, and TCRdb retained only in-frame sequences with V and J called. Part of the clones is not carried over; for the studies checked, unresolved V genes explain less than half of this, and the remainder is unexplained. The V and J calls and clone size were taken over from that table, and D and trimming were inferred from the DNA. In this sample the table shows about 69,000 clones, about 90% of which occur a single time. Approximately 1.7% of the sample rests with the top ten.

Overall study results and their limits: Whether proliferating Tregs from siplizumab cultures actually had suppressive function was not functionally confirmed. In reactions with siplizumab, an average of approximately 69% of mappable alloreactive CD4+ clones were Treg-derived, compared with 25% to 30% in control reactions. The cumulative frequency of alloreactive sequences traceable to unstimulated CD4+ memory T cells was significantly reduced by siplizumab. Roughly 75-95% of proliferating CD4+ or CD8+ clones could not be assigned a naive or memory phenotype. Unstimulated naive T cells appeared to be more diverse than memory T cells, and naive cells seemed to make a substantial contribution to the alloresponse. Sequences below about 10^-5 frequency were poorly captured, so only a minor fraction of alloreactive clones could be mapped to unstimulated subsets.

Sorted unstimulated T cells and proliferating T cells recovered from mixed lymphocyte reactions underwent TCRbeta CDR3 sequencing. Fresh whole blood from 9 to 10 HLA-typed healthy donors served as the source for isolating PBMCs. To map where alloreactive clones came from, unstimulated CD4+ regulatory T cells were FACS-sorted. The CDR3 runs 14 residues from the cysteine to the phenylalanine. Only CDR3 DNA is held: 42 bases, read in frame from base 1. The junction shows trimming of 4 bases on V and 0 bases on J, plus 8 bases between the germline ends. From a lookup of the germline V gene, CDR1 and CDR2 are MGHRA and YSYEKL.

The TCR originated in a human donor in good health. The specimen sequenced was Tregs sorted from blood. Recombination linked TRBV4-1 to TRBJ2-3, with the D gene not clear enough to name. In nucleotides, the sequence is TGCGCCAGCAGCCCATGGGGTAGCACAGATACGCAGTATTTT. Translated, it reads CASSPWGSTDTQYF.